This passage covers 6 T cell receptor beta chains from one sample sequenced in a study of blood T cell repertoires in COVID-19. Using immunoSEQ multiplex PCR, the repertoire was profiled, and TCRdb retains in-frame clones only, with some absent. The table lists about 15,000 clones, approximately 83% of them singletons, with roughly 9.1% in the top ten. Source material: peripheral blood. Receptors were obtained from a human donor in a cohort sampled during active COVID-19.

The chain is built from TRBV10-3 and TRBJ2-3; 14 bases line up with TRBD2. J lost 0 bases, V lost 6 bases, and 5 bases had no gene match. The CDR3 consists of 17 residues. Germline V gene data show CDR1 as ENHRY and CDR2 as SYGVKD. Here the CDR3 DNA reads TGTGCCATCAGCCCCGGGACTAGCGGGGGAAGCACAGATACGCAGTATTTT. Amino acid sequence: CAISPGTSGGSTDTQYF.

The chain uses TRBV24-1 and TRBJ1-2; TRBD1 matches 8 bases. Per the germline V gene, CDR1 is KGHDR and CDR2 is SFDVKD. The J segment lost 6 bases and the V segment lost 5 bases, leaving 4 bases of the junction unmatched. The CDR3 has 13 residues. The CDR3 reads CATSGTGFHGYTF. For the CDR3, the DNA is TGTGCCACCAGTGGGACAGGGTTTCATGGCTACACCTTC.

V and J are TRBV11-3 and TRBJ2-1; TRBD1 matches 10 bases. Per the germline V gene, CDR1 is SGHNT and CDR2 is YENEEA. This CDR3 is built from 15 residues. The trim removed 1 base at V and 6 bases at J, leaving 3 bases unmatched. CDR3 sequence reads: CASSLAGTGVNEQFF. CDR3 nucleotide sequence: TGTGCCAGCAGCTTAGCCGGGACAGGGGTCAATGAGCAGTTCTTC.

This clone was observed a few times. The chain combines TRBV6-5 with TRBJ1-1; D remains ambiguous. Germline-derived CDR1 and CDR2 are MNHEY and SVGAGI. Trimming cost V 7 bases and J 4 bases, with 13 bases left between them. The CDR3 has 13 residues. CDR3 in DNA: TGTGCCAGCAACCCGGGAGTGGCCACTGAAGCTTTCTTT. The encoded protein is CASNPGVATEAFF.

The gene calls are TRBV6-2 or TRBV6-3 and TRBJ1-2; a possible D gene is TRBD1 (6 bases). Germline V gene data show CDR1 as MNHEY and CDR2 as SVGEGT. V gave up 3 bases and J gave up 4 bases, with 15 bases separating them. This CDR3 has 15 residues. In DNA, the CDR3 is TGTGCCAGCAGTTATAGGGCAGGGGCTCCCTATGGCTACACCTTC. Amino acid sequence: CASSYRAGAPYGYTF.

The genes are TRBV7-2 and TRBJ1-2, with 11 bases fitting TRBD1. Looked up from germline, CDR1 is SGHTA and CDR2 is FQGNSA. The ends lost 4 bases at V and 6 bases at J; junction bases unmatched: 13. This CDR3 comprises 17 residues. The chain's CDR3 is CASSSSSTGTGGHGYTF. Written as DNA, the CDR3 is TGTGCCAGCAGCTCGTCATCCACCGGGACAGGGGGTCATGGCTACACCTTC.